In its sample, the clone carrying this TCR beta chain was seen many times. At one end the junction does not follow the germline gene, possibly because of a read error. The data originate from a study of T cells in Graves' hyperthyroidism and ophthalmopathy. What was amplified from RNA transcripts were TCR beta CDR3 regions. During a first-round RT-PCR of the TCR CDR3, the HTBI primer set was used. TCRdb reprocessed the multiplex PCR reads via MiXCR and lists one record per CDR3 protein. The sample yields some 460,000 distinct CDR3 sequences, approximately 14% seen once. Exclusion of a patient resulted from uncontrolled infection, other autoimmune disease, pregnancy or lactation. Fresh 10 ml peripheral blood yielded PBMCs. The CDR3 is 13 amino acids.

The clonotype was recovered from a woman aged 18-30 years with Graves' hyperthyroidism. The sample comprised blood. The rearrangement uses TRBV12-3 or TRBV12-4 and TRBJ1-5; D not certain. CDR3 sequence: CASSLERNQPQHF. CDR3 nucleotides: TGTGCCAGCAGCTTAGAACGCAATCAGCCCCAGCATTTT.